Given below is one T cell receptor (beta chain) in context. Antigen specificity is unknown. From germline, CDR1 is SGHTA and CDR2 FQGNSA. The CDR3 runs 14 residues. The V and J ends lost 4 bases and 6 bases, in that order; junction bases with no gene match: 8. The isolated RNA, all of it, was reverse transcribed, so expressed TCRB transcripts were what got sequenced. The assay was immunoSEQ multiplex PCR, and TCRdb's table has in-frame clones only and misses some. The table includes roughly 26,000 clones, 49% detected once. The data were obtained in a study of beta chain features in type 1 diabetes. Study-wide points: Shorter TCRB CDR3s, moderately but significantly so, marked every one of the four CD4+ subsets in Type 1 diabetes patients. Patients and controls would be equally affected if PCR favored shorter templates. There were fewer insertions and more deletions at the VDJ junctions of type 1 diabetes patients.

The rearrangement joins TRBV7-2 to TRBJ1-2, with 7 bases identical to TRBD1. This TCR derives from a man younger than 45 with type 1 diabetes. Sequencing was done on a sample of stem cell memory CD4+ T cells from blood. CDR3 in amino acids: CASSSTDRVDGYTF. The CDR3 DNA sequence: TGTGCCAGCAGCTCCACCGACAGGGTCGATGGCTACACCTTC.